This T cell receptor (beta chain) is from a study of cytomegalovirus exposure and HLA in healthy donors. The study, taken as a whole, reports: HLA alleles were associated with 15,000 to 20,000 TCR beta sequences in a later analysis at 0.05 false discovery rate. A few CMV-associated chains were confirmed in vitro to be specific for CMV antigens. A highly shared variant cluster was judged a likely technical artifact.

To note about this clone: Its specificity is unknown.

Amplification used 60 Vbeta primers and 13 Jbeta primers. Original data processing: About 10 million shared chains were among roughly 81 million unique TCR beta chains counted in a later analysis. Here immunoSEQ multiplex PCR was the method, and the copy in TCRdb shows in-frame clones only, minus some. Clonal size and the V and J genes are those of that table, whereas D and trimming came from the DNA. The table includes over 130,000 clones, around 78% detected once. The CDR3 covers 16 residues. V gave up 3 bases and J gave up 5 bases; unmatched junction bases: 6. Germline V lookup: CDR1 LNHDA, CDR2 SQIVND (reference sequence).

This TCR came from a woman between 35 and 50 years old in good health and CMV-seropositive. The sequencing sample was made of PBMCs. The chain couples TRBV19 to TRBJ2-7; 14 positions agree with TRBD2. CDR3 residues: CASSMVGTSGRDEQYF. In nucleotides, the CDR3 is TGTGCCAGTAGTATGGTCGGGACTAGCGGGAGAGACGAGCAGTACTTC.